This T cell receptor (beta chain) stems from a study of CD8 T cells in Susac syndrome. Study-level background: Over five sequenced Susac syndrome patients had clinically active disease, while roughly 8 were in remission. At blood draw, Susac syndrome patients were therapy-naive, on corticosteroids, or on intravenous immunoglobulin alone.

RNA amounts of roughly 0.5 to 1 ug underwent reverse transcription with random hexamers. Multiplex immunoSEQ PCR targeted 54 Vbeta and 13 Jbeta TCR beta segments. TCRdb independently ran MiXCR on the immunoSEQ multiplex PCR reads; one entry per CDR3 protein. The top ten hold around 0.45% of the sample, which has fewer than 90,000 distinct CDR3 sequences, approximately 94% seen once. Unmatched junction bases numbered 13, after V lost 6 bases and J lost 4 bases. The CDR3 consists of 16 residues. CDR1 is MDHEN and CDR2 is SYDVKM in the germline V gene. The receptor was derived from a human donor with Susac syndrome. The chain has TRBV28 and TRBJ2-3, with 7 bases matching TRBD2. Sample: CD8+ T cells from PBMCs. The CDR3 DNA reads as TGTGCCAGCAGCATCCGGGGGGTTCCCCAGCCAGATACGCAGTATTTT. As protein: CASSIRGVPQPDTQYF.